This TCR beta chain was sequenced for a study of tumor and adjacent non-tumor tissue in lung cancer. General study points: Normal lung showed higher cumulative top 100 clone frequency than tumor. Shorter survival was associated with higher TCR diversity in tumors. Significantly higher TCR diversity was found in tumor than normal lung.

From germline, CDR1 is SGHAT and CDR2 FQNNGV. This CDR3 has 16 residues. No cell sorting was done before RNA was extracted from the tissue. Chemotherapy-naive patients with new lung cancer underwent thoracic surgery in China, August–late 2014. Three rounds of nested PCR, following a modified ARM-PCR protocol, produced the TCRbeta library. TCRdb re-analysed the multiplex PCR reads in MiXCR, keeping a single row per CDR3 protein. In the table there are approximately 140,000 distinct CDR3 sequences, approximately 66% of which are singletons. Notes on this clonotype: Its antigen is unidentified. The final CDR3 position lacks the conserved phenylalanine or tryptophan, pointing to a likely read error.

The source material was lung tumor tissue. This receptor was taken from a man in his sixties with small cell lung cancer. J is TRBJ1-6 and V is TRBV11-2, with 7 bases that match TRBD1. This CDR3 reads CASSFGTVSYSSPLHS. In nucleotides, the CDR3 is TGTGCCAGCAGCTTCGGGACAGTTTCCTATAGTTCACCCCTCCACTCT.